The rows below give T cell receptor beta chains drawn from one sample of a study of cytomegalovirus exposure and HLA in healthy donors. This table comes from immunoSEQ multiplex PCR, and its TCRdb copy is limited to in-frame clones, with some not included. In the table there are about 55,000 clones, 55% to 75% of which are singletons. The sample was PBMCs. All receptors come from a man aged 35-49 years in good health and CMV-seropositive. Each CDR3 is given with its conserved first and last residue. A D gene is named only where the DNA matches it firmly. For some rows the clone size is stated as once, few or many, or as a class when expanded; others skip it.

j_call v_call clone_size d_call cdr3_aa cdr3_nt
TRBJ1-2 TRBV9 . TRBD1 CASSGPGGRDGYTF TGTGCCAGCAGCGGCCCAGGGGGAAGGGATGGCTACACCTTC
TRBJ2-7 TRBV29-1 once . CSVDRDYEQYF TGCAGCGTTGACAGGGATTACGAGCAGTACTTC
TRBJ2-5 TRBV15 . . CATSSGGAGETQYF TGTGCCACCAGCAGTGGGGGGGCCGGAGAGACCCAGTACTTC
TRBJ2-7 TRBV25-1 . TRBD1 CASRGGTGVYEQYF TGTGCCAGCAGAGGCGGGACAGGGGTCTACGAGCAGTACTTC
TRBJ1-2 TRBV19 . . CASKTDRNYGYTF TGTGCCAGCAAGACAGATCGTAACTATGGCTACACCTTC
TRBJ1-5 TRBV7-2 . . CASSFRAGGNQPQHF TGTGCCAGCAGCTTCCGCGCAGGGGGCAATCAGCCCCAGCATTTT
TRBJ1-6 TRBV6-1 . TRBD1 CASRRTGADNSPLHF TGTGCCAGCAGACGGACAGGGGCGGATAATTCACCCCTCCACTTT
TRBJ2-5 TRBV19 . TRBD2 CASRRSGTTKTQETQYF TGTGCCAGTAGGCGTTCCGGGACTACAAAGACCCAAGAGACCCAGTACTTC
TRBJ2-3 TRBV4-2 . TRBD2 CASSQDWASGGLDTQYF TGTGCCAGCAGCCAAGATTGGGCTAGCGGGGGATTAGATACGCAGTATTTT
TRBJ1-3 TRBV5-6 . . CASGRDRNTIYF TGTGCCAGCGGCCGGGACAGAAACACCATATATTTT
TRBJ1-5 TRBV27 . . CASSLRAYFEPQHF TGTGCCAGCAGCCTGCGGGCTTACTTTGAGCCCCAGCATTTT
TRBJ2-5 TRBV6-5 few . CASSRDRQETQYF TGTGCCAGCAGCCGCGACAGGCAAGAGACCCAGTACTTC
TRBJ1-3 TRBV30 . . CAWSSRGGAEDF TGTGCCTGGAGTTCGAGGGGAGGGGCTGAAGATTTT
TRBJ2-2 TRBV10-3 . . CAISVFFSLETNTGELFF TGTGCCATCAGTGTTTTTTTTAGCCTCGAGACGAACACCGGGGAGCTGTTTTTT
TRBJ2-5 TRBV30 . . CAWSPSEETQYF TGTGCCTGGAGTCCTAGCGAAGAGACCCAGTACTTC
TRBJ2-5 TRBV5-1 . . CASSFFGGPQETQYF TGCGCCAGCAGCTTTTTCGGGGGGCCCCAAGAGACCCAGTACTTC
TRBJ1-3 TRBV6-5 once . CASSYARSSGNTIYF TGTGCCAGCAGTTACGCTAGAAGCTCTGGAAACACCATATATTTT
TRBJ2-7 TRBV7-2 . TRBD2 CASSPRTSGVGEQYF TGTGCCAGCAGCCCAAGGACTAGCGGGGTTGGGGAGCAGTACTTC
TRBJ2-1 TRBV4-2 . . CASSQAYGRYEQFF TGTGCCAGCAGCCAAGCTTACGGTCGTTATGAGCAGTTCTTC
TRBJ2-3 TRBV5-1 . TRBD1 CASSSGTGTDTQYF TGCGCCAGCAGCTCAGGGACAGGCACAGATACGCAGTATTTT
TRBJ2-5 TRBV15 . TRBD2 CATSRAFRQSSGGPRQETQYF TGTGCCACCAGCAGAGCATTTAGGCAATCTAGCGGGGGGCCGCGACAAGAGACCCAGTACTTC
TRBJ1-1 TRBV6-6 . TRBD1 CASSLQGSEAFF TGTGCCAGCAGTTTACAGGGGAGCGAAGCTTTCTTT
TRBJ1-5 TRBV6-5 . TRBD1 CASNHRDRGPQAQHF TGTGCCAGCAATCACCGGGACAGGGGACCTCAGGCCCAGCATTTT
TRBJ2-7 TRBV10-1 . . CASSPNSYEQYF TGCGCCAGCAGTCCAAACAGCTACGAGCAGTACTTC
TRBJ2-5 TRBV6-6 . . CASSPLEGETQYF TGTGCCAGCAGTCCCCTGGAGGGAGAGACCCAGTACTTC
TRBJ1-1 TRBV25-1 . . CASSERGGTGEAFF TGTGCCAGCAGTGAACGGGGGGGAACCGGTGAAGCTTTCTTT
TRBJ2-5 TRBV7-2 few TRBD2 CASSLGPRGGLRETQYF TGTGCCAGCAGCTTAGGTCCGCGGGGGGGCCTTCGGGAGACCCAGTACTTC
TRBJ2-5 TRBV5-1 . . CASSSVPGETQYF TGCGCCAGCAGCTCCGTCCCAGGGGAGACCCAGTACTTC
TRBJ1-6 TRBV2 few . CASIWLAGGSPLHF TGTGCCAGCATCTGGCTTGCCGGCGGTTCACCCCTCCACTTT
TRBJ1-5 TRBV2 . TRBD1 CASSAGQGVAQPQHF TGTGCCAGCAGTGCGGGACAGGGGGTCGCTCAGCCCCAGCATTTT
TRBJ1-5 TRBV19 . . CASSRGAEQPQHF TGTGCCAGTAGTCGGGGGGCTGAGCAGCCCCAGCATTTT
TRBJ2-7 TRBV6-1 . TRBD1 CASTDGQGPYEQYF TGTGCCAGCACCGACGGACAGGGGCCCTACGAGCAGTACTTC
TRBJ2-7 TRBV6-6 few TRBD2 CASSLAGGYEQYF TGTGCCAGCAGTCTAGCGGGGGGCTACGAGCAGTACTTC
TRBJ1-5 TRBV9 . . CASSVAGGNQPQHF TGTGCCAGCAGCGTAGCCGGAGGAAATCAGCCCCAGCATTTT
TRBJ1-5 TRBV27 . . CASSLGQGGDQPQHF TGTGCCAGCAGTTTGGGTCAGGGTGGGGATCAGCCCCAGCATTTT
TRBJ1-2 TRBV9 . TRBD1 CASSVAPDRGKANYGYTF TGTGCCAGCAGCGTAGCTCCGGACAGGGGGAAAGCTAACTATGGCTACACCTTC
TRBJ2-5 TRBV5-4 . TRBD2 CASSWGSGGAGETQYF TGTGCCAGCAGCTGGGGTAGCGGGGGGGCCGGGGAGACCCAGTACTTC
TRBJ2-2 TRBV5-4 . . CASSSNDDPQGDTGELFF TGTGCCAGCAGCTCCAACGATGACCCCCAGGGCGACACCGGGGAGCTGTTTTTT
TRBJ2-7 TRBV7-6 few TRBD1 CASSLRWGTETYEQYF TGTGCCAGCAGCCTTAGGTGGGGGACAGAAACCTACGAGCAGTACTTC
TRBJ1-2 TRBV6-5 . . CASKERQGGYGYTF TGTGCCAGCAAGGAGAGGCAGGGAGGCTATGGCTACACCTTC